A single sample gave rise to the 2 T cell receptor beta chains below, sequenced in a study of OX40 agonist ivuxolimab in advanced cancers. Clones were read by immunoSEQ multiplex PCR, and TCRdb kept only the in-frame ones, dropping some. Here the sample spans 50,000 to 70,000 clones, approximately 91% being singletons. The sequencing here drew on CD4+ or CD8+ T cells sorted from blood, taken in a trial of the OX40 agonist ivuxolimab. These receptors all stem from an adult with an advanced solid tumor such as melanoma, head and neck, liver or kidney cancer.

This rearrangement joins TRBV7-9 to TRBJ1-1, with D tentatively TRBD1 (6 bases). V was cut by 1 base and J by 3 bases, with 12 bases left in between. This CDR3 is 15 amino acids long. Germline CDR1 and CDR2: SEHNR and FQNEAQ (reference sequence). The CDR3 here is CASSLGQGSYTEAFF. The DNA of the CDR3 is TGTGCCAGCAGCTTAGGGCAGGGGTCCTACACTGAAGCTTTCTTT.

The gene calls are TRBV7-8 and TRBJ2-5; D remains ambiguous. Trimming stripped 3 bases from V and 1 base from J, with 9 bases between. CDR3 length: 14 residues. Germline lookup yields CDR1 SGHVS and CDR2 FQNEAQ. The CDR3 region has the DNA TGTGCCAGCAGCTTGGAACTTGCCCAAGAGACCCAGTACTTC. Translation gives CASSLELAQETQYF.